The text below deals with one TCR beta chain. The sample comes from a study of CD4+ T cells in melanoma. Data came from immunoSEQ multiplex PCR; TCRdb stores just in-frame clones and leaves some out. Counted here are about 10,000 clones, 55% to 80% occurring once; the ten biggest clones make up approximately 11%. Germline values: CDR1 LGHNA, CDR2 YNFKEQ. Deletions cut 4 bases from V and 4 bases from J, with 13 bases between. The CDR3 totals 14 residues. The V and J genes are TRBV4-2 and TRBJ1-2; D uncertain. Sample: cells from a culture (not recorded whether cultured in vitro). The TCR originated in a human donor with melanoma. In DNA, the CDR3 is TGTGCCAGCAGCCCTGACCTACAAGGCTATGGCTACACCTTC. Translating gives CASSPDLQGYGYTF.